These 12 T cell receptor beta chains originate from one sample sequenced in a study of blood T cell repertoires in COVID-19. Clones were read by immunoSEQ multiplex PCR, and TCRdb kept only the in-frame ones, dropping some. The sample shows 250,000 to 300,000 clones, over 85% of them seen only once. Input material: PBMCs or T cells enriched from blood (not recorded which). The receptor source for this set is an older woman who had recovered from COVID-19.

The V gene is TRBV7-2, the J gene TRBJ1-3; 8 nucleotides line up with TRBD1. Germline lookup yields CDR1 SGHTA and CDR2 FQGNSA. J was trimmed by 4 bases and V by 5 bases; bases with no gene match: 4. This CDR3 region has 14 residues. DNA for the CDR3: TGTGCCAGCAGCGATCGGACAGGGGGAAACACCATATATTTT. Translation: CASSDRTGGNTIYF.

The V call is TRBV5-6, the J call TRBJ1-2, with a tentative D call TRBD1 (5 bases). The CDR3 contains 16 residues. CDR1 and CDR2 from the germline V gene are SGHDT and YYEEEE. The V and J ends lost 4 bases and 4 bases respectively, with 20 bases between them. The CDR3 bases are TGTGCCAGCAGCACGCGGCGGGCGCTGGGGGGCTATGGCTACACCTTC. Translating gives CASSTRRALGGYGYTF.

J is TRBJ1-2 and V is TRBV30, with 8 bases aligning to TRBD1. CDR1 is GTSNPN, CDR2 SVGIG, per germline (reference sequence). This CDR3 is built from 14 residues. V dropped 3 bases and J dropped 4; count of bases not matched to a gene: 7. The CDR3: CAWSPGQASYGYTF. The CDR3, as DNA: TGTGCCTGGAGCCCGGGACAGGCTTCCTATGGCTACACCTTC.

This rearrangement joins TRBV9 to TRBJ1-4; 8 nucleotides agree with TRBD1. This CDR3 is 15 amino acids long. V gave up 4 bases and J gave up 4 bases; unmatched junction bases: 6. In germline, CDR1 is SGDLS, CDR2 YYNGEE. The CDR3 reads CASSPRTGYNEKLFF. The CDR3 region has the DNA TGTGCCAGCAGCCCACGGACAGGGTATAATGAAAAACTGTTTTTT.

The chain links TRBV6-5 to TRBJ1-2; TRBD1 is a possible D gene (5 bases). The CDR3 totals 13 residues. Germline V CDR1 and CDR2: MNHEY, SVGAGI. The V end was cut by 8 bases, the J end by 5 bases, with 15 bases between. This CDR3 is CASSLRGEYGYTF. The CDR3 nucleotides read TGTGCCAGCTCGCTCCGGGGGGAATATGGCTACACCTTC.

This chain joins TRBV4-1 and TRBJ2-7, with TRBD1 identical over 7 bases. CDR1 is MGHRA, CDR2 YSYEKL, per germline. With V trimmed by 5 bases and J by 3 bases, 4 bases remained unmatched. The CDR3 runs 13 residues. CDR3 nucleotides: TGCGCCAGCAGCTCGGGACAGAACTACGAGCAGTACTTC. This codes for CASSSGQNYEQYF.

The chain combines TRBV5-5 with TRBJ2-7; TRBD1 might be the D (6 bases). The CDR3 covers 15 residues. The germline gives CDR1 SGHKS, CDR2 YYEKEE (reference sequence). Trimming took 1 base from V and 3 from J, leaving 14 bases between them. CDR3 protein: CASSLSGTPNYEQYF. The CDR3 DNA reads TGTGCCAGCAGCTTGTCTGGGACACCAAACTACGAGCAGTACTTC.

This rearrangement joins TRBV7-9 to TRBJ1-6; a possible D gene is TRBD1 (6 bases). The CDR3 totals 14 residues. CDR1 SEHNR and CDR2 FQNEAQ come from the germline V gene (reference sequence). Trimming took 4 bases from V and 7 from J, leaving 11 bases between them. The DNA for the CDR3 is TGTGCCAGCAGCTCCCGGACAGACAATTCACCCCTCCACTTT. Translating it yields CASSSRTDNSPLHF.

In this sample, this clone turned up once. The chain carries TRBV5-1 and TRBJ2-2, with D perhaps TRBD1 (6 bases). Trimming cost V 0 bases and J 6 bases, with 6 bases left between them. The CDR3 is made up of 13 amino acids. Looked up from germline, CDR1 is SGHRS and CDR2 is YFSETQ. As DNA, the CDR3 is TGCGCCAGCAGCTTGGAGGGGGCCGGGGAGCTGTTTTTT. Its protein product is CASSLEGAGELFF.

This clone showed up just once. The chain uses TRBV9 and TRBJ2-7, with TRBD1 matching 7 bases. The CDR3 runs to 15 residues. The V gene's germline CDR1 is SGDLS and CDR2 YYNGEE. V shed 3 bases, J shed 3 bases, and the junction held 9 bases outside the gene matches. Here the CDR3 DNA reads TGTGCCAGCAGCGGAACCGGGACAGCAAGCTACGAGCAGTACTTC. Its translation: CASSGTGTASYEQYF.

Only a few counts were recorded for this clone. This chain connects TRBV10-3 to TRBJ1-3; D perhaps matches TRBD1 (5 bases). The V end lost 4 bases, the J end lost 2 bases, and 9 bases lay between the germline ends. The CDR3 consists of 14 residues. The germline gives CDR1 ENHRY, CDR2 SYGVKD. The CDR3 DNA reads as TGTGCCATCAGTGGGGGGGGTGCTGGAAACACCATATATTTT. This encodes CAISGGGAGNTIYF.

CDR3: CASSGGVPPDEQYF. CDR3 nucleotide sequence: TGTGCCAGCAGCGGGGGGGTTCCTCCCGACGAGCAGTACTTC. The chain combines TRBV9 with TRBJ2-7; the D gene is possibly TRBD2 (6 bases). Germline V gene lookup returns CDR1 SGDLS and CDR2 YYNGEE. Trimming took 3 bases from V and 5 from J, leaving 15 bases between them. This CDR3 contains 14 residues.